The 32 T cell receptor beta chains presented below share a single source sample, sequenced in a study of blood T cell repertoires in COVID-19. This table comes from immunoSEQ multiplex PCR, and its TCRdb copy is limited to in-frame clones, with some not included. Of about 390,000 clones listed, approximately 90% were seen once; the top ten hold approximately 9.3%. The sample consisted of PBMCs or T cells enriched from blood (not recorded which). These receptors came from a woman aged 50 to 65 who had recovered from COVID-19.

The chain employs TRBV19 and TRBJ2-1; TRBD2 aligns across 13 bases. The trim removed 8 bases at V and 8 bases at J, leaving 9 bases unmatched. Germline V gene lookup returns CDR1 LNHDA and CDR2 SQIVND (reference sequence). CDR3 length: 15 amino acids. The CDR3 DNA follows: TGTGCCAGTTCCGAGACTAGCGGGGGGCCCTATGAGCAGTTCTTC. Protein sequence: CASSETSGGPYEQFF.

This chain joins TRBV7-9 and TRBJ2-7, with D possibly being TRBD1 (6 bases). The ends were cut back, 6 bases at V and 1 base at J, with 13 bases in the middle. This CDR3 comprises 14 residues. Germline loops: CDR1 SEHNR, CDR2 FQNEAQ (reference sequence). The CDR3 sequence is CASSRQAESYEQYF. In nucleotides, the CDR3 is TGTGCCAGCAGTAGACAGGCCGAATCCTACGAGCAGTACTTC.

This clone was observed a single time. Written as DNA, the CDR3 is TGTGCCAGCAGTTTAGAACAGATCGTCTACGAGCAGTACTTC. This encodes CASSLEQIVYEQYF. V and J are TRBV28 and TRBJ2-7; unclear D gene. Trimming removed 2 bases at V and 3 bases at J, with 11 bases between. CDR3 size: 14 residues. The germline gives CDR1 MDHEN, CDR2 SYDVKM.

This chain connects TRBV2 to TRBJ2-5, with D possibly being TRBD1 (6 bases). This CDR3 comprises 15 residues. In germline, CDR1 is SNHLY, CDR2 FYNNEI. The ends were cut back, 1 base at V and 4 bases at J, with 13 bases in the middle. CDR3 loop: CASSEGQVVGETQYF. The CDR3 DNA follows: TGTGCCAGCAGTGAAGGACAGGTGGTCGGAGAGACCCAGTACTTC. Combining the CDR3 with reference TRBV2 and TRBJ2-5 gives the whole variable domain EPEVTQTPSHQVTQMGQEVILRCVPISNHLYFYWYRQILGQKVEFLVSFYNNEISEKSEIFDDQFSVERPDGSNFTLKIRSTKLEDSAMYFCASSEGQVVGETQYFGPGTRLLVL.

The chain is built from TRBV7-2 and TRBJ1-1; 9 bases match TRBD1. This CDR3 contains 13 residues. J was trimmed by 6 bases and V by 8 bases; bases with no gene match: 7. Germline values: CDR1 SGHTA, CDR2 FQGNSA. This CDR3 is CASGRQGGAEAFF. In DNA, the CDR3 is TGTGCCAGCGGAAGACAGGGGGGCGCTGAAGCTTTCTTT.

The V gene is TRBV15, the J gene TRBJ2-2; D is possibly TRBD2 (6 bases). This CDR3 spans 16 amino acids. The V and J ends lost 2 bases and 0 bases respectively, with 10 bases between them. CDR1 is LNHNV, CDR2 YYDKDF, per germline (reference sequence). The chain's CDR3 is CATSRPGLANTGELFF. The CDR3 DNA is TGTGCCACCAGCAGACCGGGACTGGCGAACACCGGGGAGCTGTTTTTT. Combining the CDR3 with reference TRBV15 and TRBJ2-2 gives the whole variable domain DAMVIQNPRYQVTQFGKPVTLSCSQTLNHNVMYWYQQKSSQAPKLLFHYYDKDFNNEADTPDNFQSRRPNTSFCFLDIRSPGLGDTAMYLCATSRPGLANTGELFFGEGSRLTVL.

The CDR3 DNA sequence: TGTGCCAGCAGACTAGGGAAGAACACCGGGGAGCTGTTTTTT. Amino acid sequence: CASRLGKNTGELFF. This rearrangement joins TRBV6-4 to TRBJ2-2; the D gene is possibly TRBD2 (5 bases). CDR1 MRHNA and CDR2 SNTAGT come from the germline V gene. Trimming removed 6 bases at V and 1 base at J, with 9 bases between. The CDR3 length is 14 residues.

This clone has a single count. The CDR3 DNA follows: TGTGCCAGCACTACCAGGGGGCAGGGATCCTATGGCTACACCTTC. Translating gives CASTTRGQGSYGYTF. The V gene is TRBV5-5, the J gene TRBJ1-2, with 8 positions matching TRBD1. This CDR3 is built from 15 residues. J lost 4 bases, V lost 6 bases, and 11 bases had no gene match. The germline gives CDR1 SGHKS, CDR2 YYEKEE (reference sequence).

The genes are TRBV12-3 or TRBV12-4 and TRBJ2-3, with D unresolved. The CDR3 is made up of 12 amino acids. The V and J ends lost 3 bases and 1 base respectively, with 2 bases between them. CDR3 loop: CASSFGTDTQYF. Written as DNA, the CDR3 is TGTGCCAGCAGTTTCGGCACAGATACGCAGTATTTT.

V usage is TRBV5-1 and J usage is TRBJ2-7; a weak D match, TRBD2 (5 bases). The CDR3 totals 14 residues. The V end was cut by 0 bases, the J end by 3 bases, with 10 bases between. Germline loops: CDR1 SGHRS, CDR2 YFSETQ. CDR3 loop: CASSLEEEYYEQYF. Written as DNA, the CDR3 is TGCGCCAGCAGCTTGGAGGAGGAGTACTACGAGCAGTACTTC.

This sequence joins TRBV19 and TRBJ2-2; 13 bases align to TRBD2. V lost 6 bases to trimming and J lost 5 bases; unmatched junction nucleotides: 9. This CDR3 spans 17 amino acids. Germline lookup yields CDR1 LNHDA and CDR2 SQIVND (reference sequence). DNA of the CDR3: TGTGCCAGTAGCGGTACTAGCGGGGGGGCCGAGACCGGGGAGCTGTTTTTT. Its translation is CASSGTSGGAETGELFF. Complete variable domain (other parts from reference TRBV19 and TRBJ2-2): DGGITQSPKYLFRKEGQNVTLSCEQNLNHDAMYWYRQDPGQGLRLIYYSQIVNDFQKGDIAEGYSVSREKKESFPLTVTSAQKNPTAFYLCASSGTSGGAETGELFFGEGSRLTVL.

V usage is TRBV30 and J usage is TRBJ1-6, with 9 nucleotides matching TRBD1. The ends lost 4 bases at V and 7 bases at J; junction bases unmatched: 8. Germline CDR1 reads GTSNPN; CDR2 reads SVGIG (reference sequence). The CDR3 length is 15 residues. The CDR3 bases are TGTGCCTGGAACAGGGGGCTGTCAGGGAATTCACCCCTCCACTTT. Its protein is CAWNRGLSGNSPLHF.

The chain links TRBV28 to TRBJ2-7; maybe TRBD2 (6 bases). The CDR3 consists of 14 residues. Germline lookup yields CDR1 MDHEN and CDR2 SYDVKM. Deletions cut 5 bases from V and 3 bases from J, with 14 bases between. This CDR3 reads CASSGGTEFYEQYF. The DNA of the CDR3 is TGTGCCAGCAGTGGCGGGACGGAGTTCTACGAGCAGTACTTC.

The rearrangement joins TRBV6-5 to TRBJ1-5; D unclear. The germline gives CDR1 MNHEY, CDR2 SVGAGI. Trimming removed 6 bases at V and 8 bases at J, with 20 bases between. CDR3 size: 15 residues. Written as DNA, the CDR3 is TGTGCCAGCAGGACCACCTTCGGGATCGGTGAGCCCCAGCATTTT. Amino acids: CASRTTFGIGEPQHF.

This chain joins TRBV7-2 and TRBJ1-2, with D maybe TRBD1 (6 bases). Germline assignment: CDR1 SGHTA and CDR2 FQGNSA. Trimming cost V 2 bases and J 5 bases, with 21 bases left between them. This CDR3 has 17 residues. The CDR3 bases are TGTGCCAGCAGCTTACAGGGGTCAGGACAGCTGAGTTATGGCTACACCTTC. Translation: CASSLQGSGQLSYGYTF.

This clone was seen once. V gene TRBV5-8 combines with J gene TRBJ1-5, with D possibly TRBD1 on 6 matching bases. The germline V gene encodes CDR1 SGHTS and CDR2 YDEGEE. CDR3 length: 13 amino acids. V was shortened by 4 bases and J by 5 bases, with 10 bases between the two germline ends. CDR3 residues: CASSPNRDQPQHF. In DNA, the CDR3 is TGTGCCAGCAGCCCGAACAGGGATCAGCCCCAGCATTTT.

The chain carries TRBV27 and TRBJ1-6; D not resolved. The length of the CDR3 is 15 residues. The V and J ends lost 7 bases and 0 bases respectively, with 10 bases between them. Per the germline V gene, CDR1 is MNHEY and CDR2 is SMNVEV (reference sequence). The CDR3 reads CASMRMSSYNSPLHF. The DNA of the CDR3 is TGTGCCAGCATGAGGATGAGCTCCTATAATTCACCCCTCCACTTT.

J is TRBJ2-5 and V is TRBV6-5; 12 positions match TRBD2. Germline V gives CDR1 MNHEY, CDR2 SVGAGI. V shed 4 bases, J shed 4 bases, and the junction held 7 bases outside the gene matches. The CDR3 has 16 amino acids. CDR3 sequence: CASSSLAGGRGETQYF. CDR3 nucleotide sequence: TGTGCCAGCAGTTCTCTAGCGGGGGGGCGTGGAGAGACCCAGTACTTC.

The chain has TRBV7-8 and TRBJ2-2; possible D gene TRBD2, 5 bases. Germline-derived CDR1 and CDR2 are SGHVS and FQNEAQ. V lost 3 bases to trimming and J lost 1 base, with 9 bases between them. The CDR3 sequence is 15 residues long. The CDR3 nucleotides are TGTGCCAGCAGCTTTAGACGGGAGAACACCGGGGAGCTGTTTTTT. It specifies CASSFRRENTGELFF.

The chain combines TRBV19 with TRBJ1-2, with 10 positions matching TRBD1. Germline trimming cut 6 bases from V and 3 bases from J; bases unmatched to any gene: 4. The CDR3 loop spans 14 amino acids. The V gene's germline CDR1 is LNHDA and CDR2 SQIVND (reference sequence). The CDR3, as DNA: TGTGCCAGTAGGGCGACAGGGGGCGACTATGGCTACACCTTC. Translated: CASRATGGDYGYTF.

This clone showed up just once. At the DNA level, this CDR3 is encoded by other sequences in the same sample as well. V is TRBV6-5 and J is TRBJ1-2; no reliable D call. CDR3 length: 14 residues. From germline, CDR1 is MNHEY and CDR2 SVGAGI. Deletions cut 2 bases from V and 4 bases from J, with 11 bases between. The CDR3 sequence is CASSYGAEGYGYTF. In DNA form, the CDR3 reads TGTGCCAGCAGTTACGGAGCTGAAGGCTATGGCTACACCTTC.

The rearrangement links TRBV5-1 to TRBJ2-3, with TRBD2 matching over 13 bases. J lost 4 bases, V lost 7 bases, and 3 bases had no gene match. CDR3 length: 14 amino acids. Germline loops: CDR1 SGHRS, CDR2 YFSETQ. The CDR3 bases are TGCGCCAGCCAAACTAGCGGGGGGGCAGATACGCAGTATTTT. It encodes CASQTSGGADTQYF. Using reference TRBV5-1 and TRBJ2-3 for the parts outside the CDR3, the full variable domain is KAGVTQTPRYLIKTRGQQVTLSCSPISGHRSVSWYQQTPGQGLQFLFEYFSETQRNKGNFPGRFSGRQFSNSRSEMNVSTLELGDSALYLCASQTSGGADTQYFGPGTRLTVL.

This chain uses TRBV5-4 with TRBJ1-2; TRBD1 matches at 10 bases. Germline lookup yields CDR1 SGHNT and CDR2 YYREEE (reference sequence). The V segment lost 0 bases and the J segment 6 bases; nucleotides outside the gene matches: 5. The CDR3 is 15 residues long. The CDR3 DNA reads TGTGCCAGCAGCTTGGCCGGACAGGGGGTAAATGGCTACACCTTC. Translated: CASSLAGQGVNGYTF.

V and J are TRBV24-1 and TRBJ2-2, with a weak D call TRBD2 (5 bases). The CDR3 is 19 amino acids. With 3 bases removed from V and 0 bases from J, the gap between germline ends came to 19 bases. Germline V CDR1 and CDR2: KGHDR, SFDVKD. This chain's CDR3 is CATSDRGASMAPNTGELFF. The CDR3, as DNA: TGTGCCACCAGTGATCGGGGAGCCTCGATGGCCCCGAACACCGGGGAGCTGTTTTTT.

This clone came up once. The chain has TRBV5-1 and TRBJ1-1, with D possibly matching TRBD1 (6 bases). Looked up from germline, CDR1 is SGHRS and CDR2 is YFSETQ. This CDR3 region has 15 residues. The V end lost 3 bases, the J end lost 1 base, and 13 bases lay between the germline ends. Here the CDR3 reads CASSYARGANTEAFF. In DNA, the CDR3 is TGCGCCAGCAGCTACGCCCGGGGGGCGAACACTGAAGCTTTCTTT. Looking up the rest from reference TRBV5-1 and TRBJ1-1 gives the full variable domain: KAGVTQTPRYLIKTRGQQVTLSCSPISGHRSVSWYQQTPGQGLQFLFEYFSETQRNKGNFPGRFSGRQFSNSRSEMNVSTLELGDSALYLCASSYARGANTEAFFGQGTRLTVV.

The rearrangement links TRBV5-4 to TRBJ1-1, with 8 nucleotides matching TRBD1. The junction had 6 bases not matched to a gene; V was cut back by 0 bases and J by 5 bases. Germline CDR1 SGHNT, CDR2 YYREEE (reference sequence). CDR3 length equals 15 residues. As DNA, the CDR3 is TGTGCCAGCAGCTTGGGAGGACAGGGAGAAACTGAAGCTTTCTTT. This encodes CASSLGGQGETEAFF.

The gene calls are TRBV5-1 and TRBJ1-6, with TRBD1 as a possible D gene (5 bases). Trimming stripped 0 bases from V and 9 bases from J, with 13 bases between. CDR1 and CDR2 (germline): SGHRS, YFSETQ. CDR3 length equals 15 residues. The CDR3 sequence is CASSLAFREASPLHF. CDR3 bases: TGCGCCAGCAGCTTGGCCTTCAGGGAGGCTTCACCCCTCCACTTT.

This chain links TRBV6-5 with TRBJ1-3; D not resolved. The CDR3 sequence is 14 residues long. Germline V gene lookup returns CDR1 MNHEY and CDR2 SVGAGI. Trimming cost V 5 bases and J 2 bases, with 10 bases left between them. DNA of the CDR3: TGTGCCAGCAGTCGCCCCCTAACTGGAAACACCATATATTTT. This codes for CASSRPLTGNTIYF.

The chain employs TRBV12-3 or TRBV12-4 and TRBJ1-2, with TRBD1 matching over 8 bases. Unmatched junction bases numbered 6, after V lost 10 bases and J lost 8 bases. CDR3 length: 11 amino acids. The CDR3 spells CATTSGGGYTF. DNA for the CDR3: TGTGCCACAACCTCAGGGGGCGGCTACACCTTC.

This clone was observed a single time. The chain has TRBV29-1 and TRBJ2-1; TRBD2 aligns across 15 bases. In germline, CDR1 is SQVTM, CDR2 ANQGSEA. CDR3 length equals 18 residues. The trim removed 4 bases at V and 0 bases at J, leaving 7 bases unmatched. The DNA of the CDR3 is TGCAGCGTTGTCTTCGGGACTAGCGGGGGGTCCTCCTACAATGAGCAGTTCTTC. The encoded protein is CSVVFGTSGGSSYNEQFF.

J is TRBJ1-1 and V is TRBV25-1; 9 nucleotides align to TRBD1. V lost 2 bases to trimming and J lost 1 base; unmatched junction nucleotides: 11. There are 18 residues in the CDR3. Germline CDR1 reads MGHDK; CDR2 reads SYGVNS. CDR3 nucleotides: TGTGCCAGCAGTGAACCCTGGACAGGGGAAGGGAGGAACACTGAAGCTTTCTTT. Its translation is CASSEPWTGEGRNTEAFF.

The chain employs TRBV10-3 and TRBJ1-6; 7 nucleotides line up with TRBD1. The CDR3 totals 15 residues. The germline V gene encodes CDR1 ENHRY and CDR2 SYGVKD. V was pared by 4 bases and J by 6 bases, with 6 bases of the junction left unmatched. The CDR3 DNA reads as TGTGCCATCAGTGGCAGCCGGGACAGTAATTCACCCCTCCACTTT. The encoded protein is CAISGSRDSNSPLHF.